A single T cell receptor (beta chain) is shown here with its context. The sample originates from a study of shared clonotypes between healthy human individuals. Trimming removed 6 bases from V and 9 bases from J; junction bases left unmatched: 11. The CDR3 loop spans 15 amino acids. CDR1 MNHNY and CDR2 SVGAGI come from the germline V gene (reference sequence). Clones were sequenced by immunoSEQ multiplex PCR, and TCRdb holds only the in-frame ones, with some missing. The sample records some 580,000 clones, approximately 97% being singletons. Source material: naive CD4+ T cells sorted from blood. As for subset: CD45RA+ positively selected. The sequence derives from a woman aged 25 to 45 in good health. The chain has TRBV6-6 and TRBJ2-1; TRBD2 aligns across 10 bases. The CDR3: CASRSAAGGHSEQFF. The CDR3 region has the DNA TGTGCCAGCAGAAGCGCAGCGGGAGGGCATAGTGAGCAGTTCTTC.